The present TCR beta chain was sequenced within a study of T cells in Graves' hyperthyroidism and ophthalmopathy. Study findings and constraints: Blood also held most thyroid clonotypes expanded beyond 0.001.

Germline CDR1 is MGHDK and CDR2 is SYGVNS. This CDR3 has 20 amino acids. V lost 1 base and J lost 8, with 30 bases in between. Exclusion of a patient resulted from uncontrolled infection, other autoimmune disease, pregnancy or lactation. The study based diagnoses on clinical symptoms, serum thyroxine and TRAb, thyroid ultrasound and orbital computed tomography. About this clonotype: Its antigen is still unknown.

RNA transcripts provided the source from which TCR beta CDR3 regions were amplified. TCR CDR3 underwent first-round RT-PCR with the HTBI primer set. In TCRdb, the multiplex PCR reads were re-called with MiXCR into one record per CDR3 protein. Found here are about 380,000 distinct CDR3 sequences, approximately 17% of them singletons; the top ten hold over 35%. What was sequenced was blood. This TCR was recovered from a man aged 18 to 30 with Graves' ophthalmopathy. This sequence joins TRBV25-1 and TRBJ2-1; maybe TRBD2 (6 bases). CDR3 bases: TGTGCCAGCAGTGAATCCGGCCTGTTTAGCGGCGCCCAAGGTGCCCATGAGCAGTTCTTC. The encoded protein is CASSESGLFSGAQGAHEQFF.